This is a list of T cell receptor beta chains from one sample in a study of CD8+ T cells in alopecia areata. Method: immunoSEQ multiplex PCR; TCRdb's copy keeps in-frame clones and lacks some. Of roughly 180,000 clones listed, 51% are singletons. Here the sequenced sample was CD8+ T cells sorted from blood, taken around week 54, from a patient treated with tofacitinib. These receptors all stem from a human donor with alopecia areata. The CDR3 runs from the conserved cysteine through the conserved F or W. A D gene is named only where the DNA matches it firmly. Clone size appears in some rows only: once, few, many, or a class for an expanded clone.

DNA: TGCAGCGTTACTGGGACCCCCTCGAACACCGGGGAGCTGTTTTTT
CDR3: CSVTGTPSNTGELFF
D: NA
V: TRBV29-1
size: few
J: TRBJ2-2

DNA: TGTGCCAGCAGTGTCGCGGGGGTGAACACCGGGGAGCTGTTTTTT
CDR3: CASSVAGVNTGELFF
D: TRBD2
V: TRBV2
size: NA
J: TRBJ2-2

DNA: TGTGCCAGCAGCTTAGGGGAACTATGGGCCCAGTACTTC
CDR3: CASSLGELWAQYF
D: NA
V: TRBV7-9
size: NA
J: TRBJ2-5

DNA: TGTGCCAGCAGTTGGGGACACCATGCGCAGTATTTT
CDR3: CASSWGHHAQYF
D: NA
V: TRBV27
size: NA
J: TRBJ2-3

DNA: TGTGCCAGCAAATGGTCCGGAGGAGGCAATCAGCCCCAGCATTTT
CDR3: CASKWSGGGNQPQHF
D: NA
V: TRBV2
size: few
J: TRBJ1-5

DNA: TGTGCCAGCAGCCAAGTTGTGGGGCGCAACACTGAAGCTTTCTTT
CDR3: CASSQVVGRNTEAFF
D: NA
V: TRBV4-2
size: NA
J: TRBJ1-1

DNA: TGCAGCGTTGAAGGGGGAGAGGACGAGCAGTACTTC
CDR3: CSVEGGEDEQYF
D: NA
V: TRBV29-1
size: NA
J: TRBJ2-7

DNA: TGCGCCAGCAGCCAGAATAACCTCATCCGGGAAGATGAGCAGTTCTTC
CDR3: CASSQNNLIREDEQFF
D: NA
V: TRBV4-3
size: NA
J: TRBJ2-1

DNA: TGCAGCGCGCTCGGGGGCACTGAAGCTTTCTTT
CDR3: CSALGGTEAFF
D: NA
V: TRBV29-1
size: few
J: TRBJ1-1

DNA: TGCGCCAGCAGCCCCCGGACAGGGAGCTCCTACAATGAGCAGTTCTTC
CDR3: CASSPRTGSSYNEQFF
D: TRBD1
V: TRBV5-1
size: NA
J: TRBJ2-1